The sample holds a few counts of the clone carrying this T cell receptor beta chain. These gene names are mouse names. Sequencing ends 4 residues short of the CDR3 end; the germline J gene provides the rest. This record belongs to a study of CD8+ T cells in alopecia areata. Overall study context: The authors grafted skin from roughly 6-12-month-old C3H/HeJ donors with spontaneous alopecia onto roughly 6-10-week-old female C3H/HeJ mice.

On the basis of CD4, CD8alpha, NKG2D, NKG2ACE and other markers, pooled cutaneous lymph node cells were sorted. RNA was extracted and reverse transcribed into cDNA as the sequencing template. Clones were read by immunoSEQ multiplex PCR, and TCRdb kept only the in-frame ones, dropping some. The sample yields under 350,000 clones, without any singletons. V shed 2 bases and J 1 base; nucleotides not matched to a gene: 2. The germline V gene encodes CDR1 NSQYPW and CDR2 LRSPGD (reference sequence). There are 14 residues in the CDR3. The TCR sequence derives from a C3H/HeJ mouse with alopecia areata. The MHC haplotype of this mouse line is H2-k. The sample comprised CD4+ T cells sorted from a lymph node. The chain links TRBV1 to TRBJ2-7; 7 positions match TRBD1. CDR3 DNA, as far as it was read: TGCACCTGCAGTGCACAGGGGGTTTCCTAT. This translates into CTCSAQGVSY. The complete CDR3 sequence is CTCSAQGVSYEQYF.